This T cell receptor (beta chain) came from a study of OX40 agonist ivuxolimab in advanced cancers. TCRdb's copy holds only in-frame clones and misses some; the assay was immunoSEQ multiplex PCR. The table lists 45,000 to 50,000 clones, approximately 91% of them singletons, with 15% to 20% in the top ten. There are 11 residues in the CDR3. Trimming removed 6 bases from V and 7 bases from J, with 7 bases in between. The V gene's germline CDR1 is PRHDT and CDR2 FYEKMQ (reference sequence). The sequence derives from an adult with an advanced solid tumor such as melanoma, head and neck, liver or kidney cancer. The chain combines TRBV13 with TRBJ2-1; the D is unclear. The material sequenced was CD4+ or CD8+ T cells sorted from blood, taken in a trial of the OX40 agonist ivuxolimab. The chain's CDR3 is CASSILNEQFF. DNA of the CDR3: TGTGCCAGCAGTATTTTGAATGAGCAGTTCTTC. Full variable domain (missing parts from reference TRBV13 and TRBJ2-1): AAGVIQSPRHLIKEKRETATLKCYPIPRHDTVYWYQQGPGQDPQFLISFYEKMQSDKGSIPDRFSAQQFSDYHSELNMSSLELGDSALYFCASSILNEQFFGPGTRLTVL.